Listed below are T cell receptor beta chains from one sample, sequenced in a study of metastatic and nonmetastatic thyroid tumors. With MiXCR, TCRdb called clones anew from the PCR reads. The data show under 7,000 clones, with over 30% seen just once and roughly 32% held by the top ten. Material: adjacent normal tissue. The receptors stem from a female donor with papillary thyroid cancer or a benign thyroid nodule (not recorded which). Some clones in this sample may be carry-over from other donors' samples. Both conserved end residues are part of each CDR3. D genes are given only for firm matches. Clone size is not always given. Where it is, it says once, few, many or a class for expanded clones.

DNA,CDR3,D,length,J,V,size
TGCAGCGTAGTCGGGGGTTACACAGATACGCAGTATTTT,CSVVGGYTDTQYF,-,13,TRBJ2-3,TRBV20-1,-
TGTGCCAGCAGTTACGGGGGTGAAAATGGCTACACCTTC,CASSYGGENGYTF,-,13,TRBJ1-2,TRBV6-2/TRBV6-3,few
TGCGCCAGCAGCTTCGGGGCTAGCGGGGGGTTGCTCTACGAGCAGTACTTC,CASSFGASGGLLYEQYF,TRBD2,17,TRBJ2-7,TRBV5-1,-
TGTGCCAGCAGTTTTAGCGGCAGCCGCTACGAGCAGTACTTC,CASSFSGSRYEQYF,-,14,TRBJ2-7,TRBV11-2,once
TGTGCCAGCAGCTTAGCGCACTCCTACGAGCAGTACTTC,CASSLAHSYEQYF,-,13,TRBJ2-7,TRBV7-2,-
TGTGCCACCAGCAGAGAGAGGAGCGGGACCGGACTTGACTCGAACACCGGGGAGCTGTTTTTT,CATSRERSGTGLDSNTGELFF,TRBD2,21,TRBJ2-2,TRBV15,-
TGTGCCAGCAGCCCACGGAGGGGGCCGGGAGATACGCAGTATTTT,CASSPRRGPGDTQYF,-,15,TRBJ2-3,TRBV11-2,-
TGTGCCAGCAGCTTCGGGGGGGGTAACACCGGGGAGCTGTTTTTT,CASSFGGGNTGELFF,TRBD2,15,TRBJ2-2,TRBV5-5,-
TGCAGTGCTAGAGATCGAGGCTGGGTGGGAGGCTACACCTTC,CSARDRGWVGGYTF,-,14,TRBJ1-2,TRBV20-1,-
TGTGCCAGCAGTGACTCGCGGGCCGGCACAGATACGCAGTATTTT,CASSDSRAGTDTQYF,-,15,TRBJ2-3,TRBV6-1,-
TGTGCCAGCAGCTTAGCGTGGGACAGGGGCGAGCAGTACTTC,CASSLAWDRGEQYF,TRBD1,14,TRBJ2-7,TRBV7-8,few
TGTGCCAGCAGCTTCCCGACGGAAGAGACCCAGTACTTC,CASSFPTEETQYF,-,13,TRBJ2-5,TRBV7-9,-
TGTGCCAGCAGTTACATGCATTCACCCCTCCACTTT,CASSYMHSPLHF,-,12,TRBJ1-6,TRBV6-2/TRBV6-3,-
TGTGCCAGCAGCTTAATAGGTCTTGACCTCGCGAACACCGGGGAGCTGTTTTTT,CASSLIGLDLANTGELFF,-,18,TRBJ2-2,TRBV7-3,-
TGTGCCAGCAGCCCCCAGGGGGCTAGTAACACTGAAGCTTTCTTT,CASSPQGASNTEAFF,TRBD1,15,TRBJ1-1,TRBV7-3,once
TGTGCCAGCAGTTTATCGGGACCAGGGTTTGCTGAAGCTTTCTTT,CASSLSGPGFAEAFF,-,15,TRBJ1-1,TRBV27,-
TGTGCCAGCAGTGACAGCAGAAACTATGGCTACACCTTC,CASSDSRNYGYTF,-,13,TRBJ1-2,TRBV6-1,-
TGTGCCAGCAAGGGACTAGCGGATTACGAGCAGTACTTC,CASKGLADYEQYF,TRBD2,13,TRBJ2-7,TRBV2,few
TGTTCAAGCAGAGGTGGGGGGGCGTACACTGAAGCTTTCTTT,CSSRGGGAYTEAFF,-,14,TRBJ1-1,TRBV28,-
TGTGCCAGCAGCATCCACAGGGGCGGTCCGGGGAACACTGAAGCTTTCTTT,CASSIHRGGPGNTEAFF,TRBD1,17,TRBJ1-1,TRBV9,-
TGTGCCAGCAGTCCGGGACTTAGCACAGATACGCAGTATTTT,CASSPGLSTDTQYF,-,14,TRBJ2-3,TRBV7-9,-
TGTGCCAGCAGGATGGACGAGGGGCGCTACACCTTC,CASRMDEGRYTF,-,12,TRBJ1-2,TRBV7-2,-
TGCGCCAGCAGCCAAGCGCGCGGGACAGGGGGGTCCTACGAGCAGTACTTC,CASSQARGTGGSYEQYF,TRBD1,17,TRBJ2-7,TRBV4-1,-
TGTGCCAGCAGTGAAGGCCCCCCCGGTGTAGATACGCAGTATTTT,CASSEGPPGVDTQYF,-,15,TRBJ2-3,TRBV2,-
TGTGCCAGCAGCTTCCAGGGACAGAATAATTCACCCCTCCACTTT,CASSFQGQNNSPLHF,TRBD1,15,TRBJ1-6,TRBV11-2,-
TGTGCCTGGAGTGTCTGGCAGGGAGCCTACGAGCAGTACTTC,CAWSVWQGAYEQYF,-,14,TRBJ2-7,TRBV30,once
TGTGCCAGCAGCCATTTGGGGACAGGGGTAGAGACCCAGTACTTC,CASSHLGTGVETQYF,TRBD1,15,TRBJ2-5,TRBV6-2/TRBV6-3,-
TGTGCCAGCAGTTACATCGACAGCCGGAAAACCGGGGAGCTGTTTTTT,CASSYIDSRKTGELFF,-,16,TRBJ2-2,TRBV6-2/TRBV6-3,-
TGCAGTGCTAAGGAAGGGAGCAATGAGCAGTTCTTC,CSAKEGSNEQFF,-,12,TRBJ2-1,TRBV20-1,-
TGTGCCACCAGTGATGTAGGACAGGGGGGGAGAAATGAGCAGTTCTTC,CATSDVGQGGRNEQFF,TRBD1,16,TRBJ2-1,TRBV24-1,-
TGCAGTGCTAGAGAGGGAGAGGGGGCTCTCACAGATACGCAGTATTTT,CSAREGEGALTDTQYF,TRBD1,16,TRBJ2-3,TRBV20-1,-
TGTGCCAGCAGTTTTAGGGAACTCAGGTCTAGCAATCATCCCCAGCATTTT,CASSFRELRSSNHPQHF,-,17,TRBJ1-5,TRBV28,few
TGCGCCAGCAGCCAAGGCCAGACCTACGAGCAGTACTTC,CASSQGQTYEQYF,-,13,TRBJ2-7,TRBV4-1,-
TGTGCCAGCAGTGTCCCACCAAAGACCCACGAGCAGTACTTC,CASSVPPKTHEQYF,-,14,TRBJ2-7,TRBV2,-
TGCAGTGCCCAGCTACTAGCGGGAGTCGGCCAAGAGACCCAGTACTTC,CSAQLLAGVGQETQYF,TRBD2,16,TRBJ2-5,TRBV20-1,-
TGTGCCAGCAGCGCCTTACAGGGGGCCGGATATGGCTACACCTTC,CASSALQGAGYGYTF,TRBD1,15,TRBJ1-2,TRBV9,-
TGTGCCAGCAGCTACAACCCGGACAGCTATGGCTACACCTTC,CASSYNPDSYGYTF,-,14,TRBJ1-2,TRBV7-9,many
TGTGCCAGCAGTGGATCTTTAGCTAACTATGGCTACACCTTC,CASSGSLANYGYTF,-,14,TRBJ1-2,TRBV6-1,-
TGTGCCAGCAGCCAAGATCAGGGGGGCTCTTACGAGCAGTACTTC,CASSQDQGGSYEQYF,-,15,TRBJ2-7,TRBV4-2,-
TGTGCCAGCAGCCCGTCCTGGTCCTACGAGCAGTACTTC,CASSPSWSYEQYF,-,13,TRBJ2-7,TRBV3-1,-
TGTGCCAGCAGTGAACGGGCGCAGAACACCGGGGAGCTGTTTTTT,CASSERAQNTGELFF,-,15,TRBJ2-2,TRBV27,large
TGTGCCAGCAGACTGACTAGGAGTCCCTACGAGCAGTACTTC,CASRLTRSPYEQYF,-,14,TRBJ2-7,TRBV12-3/TRBV12-4,-
TGTGCCAGCAGTCCGACAGGGGGAGCGTACGAGCAGTACTTC,CASSPTGGAYEQYF,TRBD1,14,TRBJ2-7,TRBV27,few
TGTGCCAGCAGTGATCGGGATCTAGCCACTGAAGCTTTCTTT,CASSDRDLATEAFF,-,14,TRBJ1-1,TRBV25-1,-
TGTGCTAGCAGCTTAGCACCAACAGGGTTGGGGACAGATACGCAGTATTTT,CASSLAPTGLGTDTQYF,-,17,TRBJ2-3,TRBV7-7,-
TGTGCCAGCAGCGAAGGACAAGTCTACGAGCAGTACTTC,CASSEGQVYEQYF,-,13,TRBJ2-7,TRBV11-2,-
TGCAGTGCTAAACTCAGGGGGGGCTGGGTGAACAATGAGCAGTTCTTC,CSAKLRGGWVNNEQFF,-,16,TRBJ2-1,TRBV20-1,-
TGTGCCAGCAGCGAAGGGGGGACAGGAGCACTTAACTATGGCTACACCTTC,CASSEGGTGALNYGYTF,TRBD1,17,TRBJ1-2,TRBV11-2,-
TGTGCCAGCAGTGAGATAGACGAGCAGTACTTC,CASSEIDEQYF,-,11,TRBJ2-7,TRBV6-1,few
TGCGCCAGCAGCATGCGGGGGGCGCCCGATGAGCAGTTCTTC,CASSMRGAPDEQFF,TRBD2,14,TRBJ2-1,TRBV4-1,-
TGTGCCAGCAGCTTAGAATGGACAGGGGCCCCAACTAATGAAAAACTGTTTTTT,CASSLEWTGAPTNEKLFF,TRBD1,18,TRBJ1-4,TRBV11-1,-
TGTGCCAGCACCACATCCGGAGAAGGAGTTCACGAGCAGTACTTC,CASTTSGEGVHEQYF,-,15,TRBJ2-7,TRBV6-1,few
TGCAGTGCCACCTTAGCGGGAGGGACCTACAATGAGCAGTTCTTC,CSATLAGGTYNEQFF,TRBD2,15,TRBJ2-1,TRBV20-1,-
TGTGCCAGCAGTCTCCGGGCATCAGGATTTTCTGGAAACACCATATATTTT,CASSLRASGFSGNTIYF,-,17,TRBJ1-3,TRBV6-1,-
TGTGCCAGCAGTTTATCGAGGGGGGCTGGGTGGAGCGAGCAGTACTTC,CASSLSRGAGWSEQYF,-,16,TRBJ2-7,TRBV27,few
TGCGCCAGCAGCCTACTTACAGGGTCGGATTCACCCCTCCACTTT,CASSLLTGSDSPLHF,-,15,TRBJ1-6,TRBV5-1,few
TGCAGCGGGGAGCTAGGAGGGAACATTCAGTACTTC,CSGELGGNIQYF,-,12,TRBJ2-4,TRBV20-1,medium-sized
TGTGCCAGCAGCCCCGGGGGGGCTAGCACAGATACGCAGTATTTT,CASSPGGASTDTQYF,TRBD2,15,TRBJ2-3,TRBV11-3,few
TGTGCCAGTTCGGGGGCAGGGTATCAAGAGACCCAGTACTTC,CASSGAGYQETQYF,-,14,TRBJ2-5,TRBV6-1,few